The 22 T cell receptor beta chains below come from one sample, sequenced in a study of CD4 T cells in relation to SARS-CoV-2 and coronaviruses. Assay: immunoSEQ multiplex PCR; the TCRdb copy retains only in-frame clones and omits some. The sample yields more than 15,000 clones, roughly 72% seen once. The unexposed donors gave CD4+ T cells in about 2010-2018, prior to COVID-19. CD4+ T cells were isolated from the cells after around 9 days of culture. No cognate antigen is known for these TCRs. Sample: CD4+ T cells from PBMCs, cultured in vitro. The receptors shown here come from a human donor in good health.

This clone was counted only a few times. The chain combines TRBV5-1 with TRBJ1-4, with TRBD1 as a possible D gene (5 bases). CDR1 and CDR2 (germline): SGHRS, YFSETQ. Trimming left V 2 bases short and J 5 bases short, with 7 bases between. The CDR3 contains 13 residues. In DNA, the CDR3 is TGCGCCAGCAGCTTTGGGGGAAATGAAAAACTGTTTTTT. Translating gives CASSFGGNEKLFF.

This chain connects TRBV30 to TRBJ1-3; no firm D call. Germline CDR1 GTSNPN, CDR2 SVGIG (reference sequence). The CDR3 sequence is 13 residues long. V lost 3 bases, J lost 1 base, and 7 bases lay in between. Here the CDR3 DNA reads TGTGCCTGGAGCGTACAGTCTGGAAACACCATATATTTT. Translating it yields CAWSVQSGNTIYF.

The V gene is TRBV6-5, the J gene TRBJ2-1, with a weak D call TRBD1 (5 bases). The CDR3 is 11 amino acids. V gave up 6 bases and J gave up 10 bases, with 10 bases separating them. Germline CDR1 and CDR2: MNHEY and SVGAGI. Written as DNA, the CDR3 is TGTGCCAGCAGCCAGGGAAGGGAGCAGTTCTTC. This sequence encodes CASSQGREQFF.

This clone was detected a few times. J is TRBJ1-3 and V is TRBV5-1; no clear D gene. The V end lost 4 bases, the J end lost 0 bases, and 11 bases lay between the germline ends. CDR3 size: 15 residues. From germline, CDR1 is SGHRS and CDR2 YFSETQ. For the CDR3, the DNA is TGCGCCAGCAGCGTACTTAGTCCCTCTGGAAACACCATATATTTT. It encodes CASSVLSPSGNTIYF.

This clone appeared a single time. The genes are TRBV7-7 and TRBJ2-1; TRBD2 matches at 8 bases. In germline, CDR1 is SSHAT, CDR2 FNYEAQ (reference sequence). This CDR3 is 16 amino acids long. Losses at the gene ends were 5 bases for V and 2 bases for J; bases not matched to a gene: 8. This CDR3 is CASSLGGGNPYNEQFF. The CDR3 DNA is TGTGCCAGCAGCCTAGGCGGGGGGAACCCCTACAATGAGCAGTTCTTC.

This chain links TRBV30 with TRBJ2-3; 7 nucleotides agree with TRBD1. After removal of 0 bases from V and 3 bases from J, the junction contained 6 bases not matched to a gene. Per germline, CDR1 GTSNPN and CDR2 SVGIG (reference sequence). The length of the CDR3 is 15 residues. The CDR3 loop reads CAWSVLRGPTDTQYF. The CDR3 DNA sequence: TGTGCCTGGAGTGTACTGAGGGGGCCTACAGATACGCAGTATTTT. The complete variable domain, with remaining parts taken from reference TRBV30 and TRBJ2-3, reads SQTIHQWPATLVQPVGSPLSLECTVEGTSNPNLYWYRQAAGRGLQLLFYSVGIGQISSEVPQNLSASRPQDRQFILSSKKLLLSDSGFYLCAWSVLRGPTDTQYFGPGTRLTVL.

The chain links TRBV3-1 (or the pseudogene TRBV3-2) to TRBJ2-1, with D possibly being TRBD2 (6 bases). Germline-derived CDR1 and CDR2 are LGHDT and YNNKEL (reference sequence). V was cut by 0 bases and J by 10 bases, with 22 bases left in between. The CDR3 runs to 17 residues. The CDR3 DNA reads as TGTGCCAGCAGCCAAGATCTCGAAGGGACTTCTCAACCCGAGCAGTTCTTC. Its protein product is CASSQDLEGTSQPEQFF.

Only a few counts were recorded for this clone. The rearrangement uses TRBV5-4 and TRBJ2-1, with D hard to call. The CDR3 contains 11 residues. The germline V gene encodes CDR1 SGHNT and CDR2 YYREEE (reference sequence). Trimming pared 0 bases from V and 15 bases from J, leaving 10 bases between. The DNA of the CDR3 is TGTGCCAGCAGCTTGGACTCGGACCCGTTCTTC. As protein: CASSLDSDPFF.

J is TRBJ2-5 and V is TRBV7-9; 12 bases align to TRBD2. J was trimmed by 2 bases and V by 3 bases; bases with no gene match: 10. Germline values: CDR1 SEHNR, CDR2 FQNEAQ (reference sequence). This CDR3 comprises 18 residues. The CDR3, as DNA: TGTGCCAGCAGCTTCCTAGCGGGAGGGGTTATATTACAAGAGACCCAGTACTTC. This codes for CASSFLAGGVILQETQYF. Complete variable domain (other parts from reference TRBV7-9 and TRBJ2-5): DTGVSQNPRHKITKRGQNVTFRCDPISEHNRLYWYRQTLGQGPEFLTYFQNEAQLEKSRLLSDRFSAERPKGSFSTLEIQRTEQGDSAMYLCASSFLAGGVILQETQYFGPGTRLLVL.

This clone was counted a single time. The rearrangement joins TRBV9 to TRBJ2-3; weak D call: TRBD2 (5 bases). The length of the CDR3 is 13 residues. V was clipped by 2 bases and J by 4 bases, with 8 bases between them. Germline V gene sequence: CDR1 SGDLS, CDR2 YYNGEE. DNA for the CDR3: TGTGCCAGCAGCGTGACACTAGCAGATACGCAGTATTTT. Translated, it gives CASSVTLADTQYF.

The rearrangement joins TRBV5-4 to TRBJ1-2; 9 bases line up with TRBD1. V shed 4 bases and J 2 bases; nucleotides not matched to a gene: 3. Looked up from germline, CDR1 is SGHNT and CDR2 is YYREEE (reference sequence). This CDR3 is built from 14 residues. CDR3 DNA: TGTGCCAGCAGCCCCGACAGGGGGAACTATGGCTACACCTTC. This sequence encodes CASSPDRGNYGYTF.

This clone was counted once. The V and J genes are TRBV20-1 and TRBJ2-7; D is undetermined. The germline V gene has CDR1 DFQATT and CDR2 SNEGSKA (reference sequence). The CDR3 extends over 15 amino acids. The ends were cut back, 3 bases at V and 4 bases at J, with 19 bases in the middle. This CDR3 reads CSASKLSHELYEQYF. Written as DNA, the CDR3 is TGCAGTGCTAGTAAGTTGTCGCATGAGCTATACGAGCAGTACTTC.

V is TRBV27 and J is TRBJ1-1; 7 bases fit TRBD1. This CDR3 comprises 17 residues. V trimming: 5 bases; J trimming: 0 bases; junction bases outside the gene matches: 12. Germline CDR1 and CDR2: MNHEY and SMNVEV (reference sequence). In nucleotides, the CDR3 is TGTGCCAGCAGTACCGACCGGGACAGATACATGAACACTGAAGCTTTCTTT. As protein: CASSTDRDRYMNTEAFF.

V usage is TRBV5-6 and J usage is TRBJ2-3, with TRBD2 matching over 8 bases. Germline trimming cut 0 bases from V and 7 bases from J; bases unmatched to any gene: 7. CDR1 is SGHDT and CDR2 is YYEEEE in the germline V gene. The CDR3 has 15 amino acids. This chain's CDR3 is CASSLGAGVGYTQYF. The CDR3 bases are TGTGCCAGCAGCTTGGGAGCGGGAGTGGGATATACGCAGTATTTT. The variable domain in full, completed from reference TRBV5-6 and TRBJ2-3, reads DAGVTQSPTHLIKTRGQQVTLRCSPKSGHDTVSWYQQALGQGPQFIFQYYEEEERQRGNFPDRFSGHQFPNYSSELNVNALLLGDSALYLCASSLGAGVGYTQYFGPGTRLTVL.

The chain employs TRBV2 and TRBJ2-5; no reliable D call. The germline CDR1 and CDR2 sequences are SNHLY and FYNNEI. The V end lost 4 bases, the J end lost 4 bases, and 10 bases lay between the germline ends. The CDR3 is made up of 13 amino acids. CDR3 in amino acids: CASSGSIGETQYF. In DNA form, the CDR3 reads TGTGCCAGCAGTGGGTCAATTGGAGAGACCCAGTACTTC.

This clone is medium-sized. The chain links TRBV30 to TRBJ2-2, with a tentative D call TRBD1 (5 bases). Germline CDR1 GTSNPN, CDR2 SVGIG (reference sequence). Between the trimmed V and J ends, which lost 2 bases and 0 bases, there was a span of 10 bases. This CDR3 contains 15 residues. In nucleotides, the CDR3 is TGTGCCTGGAGTAAAGGGGCTACGAACACCGGGGAGCTGTTTTTT. It translates to CAWSKGATNTGELFF.

CDR3 nucleotide sequence: TGTGCCAGCACACAGGGGGCTTTTGGAAACACCATATATTTT. It yields the protein CASTQGAFGNTIYF. The V call is TRBV6-5, the J call TRBJ1-3; 9 positions agree with TRBD1. Germline CDR1 is MNHEY and CDR2 is SVGAGI. Trimming cost V 7 bases and J 3 bases; bases outside gene matches: 4. The CDR3 sequence is 14 residues long.

The chain joins TRBV28 to TRBJ2-3; 13 nucleotides agree with TRBD2. The J segment lost 8 bases and the V segment lost 6 bases, leaving 8 bases of the junction unmatched. CDR3 length equals 15 residues. Germline CDR1 MDHEN, CDR2 SYDVKM. As DNA, the CDR3 is TGTGCCAGCAGCAAAGGACTAGCGGGAGTGTTTACGCAGTATTTT. This sequence encodes CASSKGLAGVFTQYF.

This clone was recorded a few times. CDR3 nucleotides: TGTGCCAGCAGCCTCCTTGACACTGAAGCTTTCTTT. Residues: CASSLLDTEAFF. This chain joins TRBV14 and TRBJ1-1, with no clear D. The CDR3 has 12 amino acids. V lost 4 bases, J lost 3 bases, and 6 bases lay in between. Germline V gene data show CDR1 as SGHDN and CDR2 as FVKESK.

The sample holds one count of this clone. The rearrangement joins TRBV5-1 to TRBJ2-3; no clear D. Trimming cost V 3 bases and J 0 bases, with 8 bases left between them. Germline V gives CDR1 SGHRS, CDR2 YFSETQ. The CDR3 sequence is 14 residues long. The CDR3 bases are TGCGCCAGCAGCTCCACAGCTAGCACAGATACGCAGTATTTT. Translating it yields CASSSTASTDTQYF.

This sequence joins TRBV19 and TRBJ2-7, with 7 positions matching TRBD1. CDR1 is LNHDA and CDR2 is SQIVND in the germline V gene (reference sequence). V lost 0 bases to trimming and J lost 3 bases; unmatched junction nucleotides: 8. The CDR3 has 16 amino acids. The CDR3 bases are TGTGCCAGTAGTATAGAGGGCAGGGGGACCCTCTACGAGCAGTACTTC. This gives the protein CASSIEGRGTLYEQYF.

This chain connects TRBV6-1 to TRBJ1-3; D unresolved. CDR1 is MNHNS, CDR2 SASEGT, per germline. The CDR3 contains 16 residues. Trimming removed 1 base from V and 4 bases from J, with 14 bases in between. The chain's CDR3 is CASSEGPLAAGNTIYF. The CDR3 coding sequence is TGTGCCAGCAGTGAAGGTCCGCTGGCCGCAGGAAACACCATATATTTT.